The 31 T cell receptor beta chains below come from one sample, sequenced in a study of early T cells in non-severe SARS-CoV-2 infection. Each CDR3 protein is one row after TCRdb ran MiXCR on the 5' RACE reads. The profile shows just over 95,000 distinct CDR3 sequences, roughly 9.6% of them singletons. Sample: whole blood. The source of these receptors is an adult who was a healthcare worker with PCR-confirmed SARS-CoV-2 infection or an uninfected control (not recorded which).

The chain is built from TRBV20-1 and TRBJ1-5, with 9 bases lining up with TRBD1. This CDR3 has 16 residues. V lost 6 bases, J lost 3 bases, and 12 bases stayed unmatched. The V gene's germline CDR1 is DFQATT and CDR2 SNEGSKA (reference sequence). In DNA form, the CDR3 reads TGCAGTGCCCCAACATCGACAGGGGGTAACAATCAGCCCCAGCATTTT. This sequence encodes CSAPTSTGGNNQPQHF.

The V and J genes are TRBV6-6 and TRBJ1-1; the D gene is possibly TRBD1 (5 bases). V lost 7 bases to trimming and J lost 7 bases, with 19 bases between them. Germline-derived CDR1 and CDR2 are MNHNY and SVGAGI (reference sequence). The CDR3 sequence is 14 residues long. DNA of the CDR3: TGTGCCAGCACTCAGGGACCCCTAGGCCTTGAAGCTTTCTTT. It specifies CASTQGPLGLEAFF.

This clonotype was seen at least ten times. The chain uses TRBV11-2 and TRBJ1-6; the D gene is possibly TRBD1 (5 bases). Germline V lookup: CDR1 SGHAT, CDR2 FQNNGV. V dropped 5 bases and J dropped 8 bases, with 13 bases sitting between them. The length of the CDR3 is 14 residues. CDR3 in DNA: TGTGCCAGCAGCCAAGCCGGGACCCATTCACCCCTCCACTTT. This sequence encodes CASSQAGTHSPLHF.

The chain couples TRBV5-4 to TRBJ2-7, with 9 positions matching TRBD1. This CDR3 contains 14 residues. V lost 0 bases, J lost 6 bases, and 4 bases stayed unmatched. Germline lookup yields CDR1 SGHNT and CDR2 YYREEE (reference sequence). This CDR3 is CASSLGQGVREQYF. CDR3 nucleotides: TGTGCCAGCAGCTTGGGACAGGGGGTCCGCGAGCAGTACTTC.

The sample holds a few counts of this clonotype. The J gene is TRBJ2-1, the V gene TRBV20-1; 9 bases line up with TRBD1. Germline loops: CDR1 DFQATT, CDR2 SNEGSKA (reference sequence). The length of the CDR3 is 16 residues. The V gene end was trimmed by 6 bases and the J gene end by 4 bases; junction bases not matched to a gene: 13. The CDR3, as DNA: TGCAGTGCCACACAGGGGGCCCATCCCAGATACAATGAGCAGTTCTTC. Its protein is CSATQGAHPRYNEQFF.

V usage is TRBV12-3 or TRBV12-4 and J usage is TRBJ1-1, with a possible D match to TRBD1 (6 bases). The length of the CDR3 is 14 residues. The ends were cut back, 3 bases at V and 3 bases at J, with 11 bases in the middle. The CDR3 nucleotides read TGTGCCAGCAGTTTCGGGGGGGCTGACACTGAAGCTTTCTTT. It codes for CASSFGGADTEAFF.

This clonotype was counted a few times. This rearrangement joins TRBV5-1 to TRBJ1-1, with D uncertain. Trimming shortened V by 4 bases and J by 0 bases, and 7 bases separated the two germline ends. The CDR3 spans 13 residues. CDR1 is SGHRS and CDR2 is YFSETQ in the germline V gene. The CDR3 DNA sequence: TGCGCCAGCAGCCCCTCAGTGAACACTGAAGCTTTCTTT. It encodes CASSPSVNTEAFF.

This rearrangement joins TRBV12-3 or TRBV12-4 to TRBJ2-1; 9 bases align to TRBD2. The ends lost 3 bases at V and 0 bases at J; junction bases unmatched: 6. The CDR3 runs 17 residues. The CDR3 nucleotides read TGTGCCAGCAGTTTTGCTAGCGGGGCCGTCTCCTACAATGAGCAGTTCTTC. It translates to CASSFASGAVSYNEQFF.

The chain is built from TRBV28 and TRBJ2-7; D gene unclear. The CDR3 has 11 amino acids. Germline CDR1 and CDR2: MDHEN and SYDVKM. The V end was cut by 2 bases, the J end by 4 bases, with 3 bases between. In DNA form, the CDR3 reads TGTGCCAGCAGTTTACTTTACGAGCAGTACTTC. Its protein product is CASSLLYEQYF.

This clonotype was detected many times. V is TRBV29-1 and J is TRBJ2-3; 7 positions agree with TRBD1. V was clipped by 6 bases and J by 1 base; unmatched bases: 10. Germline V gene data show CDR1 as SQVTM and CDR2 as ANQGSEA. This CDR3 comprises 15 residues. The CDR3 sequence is CSVGTGASRTDTQYF. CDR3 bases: TGCAGCGTCGGTACAGGGGCATCGCGCACAGATACGCAGTATTTT.

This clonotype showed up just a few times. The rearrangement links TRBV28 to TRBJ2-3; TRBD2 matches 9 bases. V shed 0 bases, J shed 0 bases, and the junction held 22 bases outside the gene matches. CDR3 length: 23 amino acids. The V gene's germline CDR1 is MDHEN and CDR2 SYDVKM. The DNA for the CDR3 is TGTGCCAGCAGTTTATGGGCGGGAGGGCCTTCGGAAGGCCCCGATGCTAGCACAGATACGCAGTATTTT. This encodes CASSLWAGGPSEGPDASTDTQYF. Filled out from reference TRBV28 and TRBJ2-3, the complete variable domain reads DVKVTQSSRYLVKRTGEKVFLECVQDMDHENMFWYRQDPGLGLRLIYFSYDVKMKEKGDIPEGYSVSREKKERFSLILESASTNQTSMYLCASSLWAGGPSEGPDASTDTQYFGPGTRLTVL.

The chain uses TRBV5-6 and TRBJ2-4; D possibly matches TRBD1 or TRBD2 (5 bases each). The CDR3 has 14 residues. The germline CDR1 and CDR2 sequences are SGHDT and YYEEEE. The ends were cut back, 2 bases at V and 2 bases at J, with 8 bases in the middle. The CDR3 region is CASSFGGTKNIQYF. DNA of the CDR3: TGTGCCAGCAGCTTTGGGGGTACCAAAAACATTCAGTACTTC.

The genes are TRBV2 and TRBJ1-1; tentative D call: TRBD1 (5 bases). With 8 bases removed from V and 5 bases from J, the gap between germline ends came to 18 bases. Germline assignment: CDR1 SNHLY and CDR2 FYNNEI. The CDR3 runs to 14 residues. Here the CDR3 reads CASAMGGSRTEAFF. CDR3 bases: TGTGCCAGCGCCATGGGGGGGAGTAGGACTGAAGCTTTCTTT.

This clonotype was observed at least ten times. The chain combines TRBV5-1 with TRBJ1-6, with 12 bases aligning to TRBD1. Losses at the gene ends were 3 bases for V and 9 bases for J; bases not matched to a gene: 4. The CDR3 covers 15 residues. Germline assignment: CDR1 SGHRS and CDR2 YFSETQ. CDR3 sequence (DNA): TGCGCCAGCAGCTCGACGGGACAGGGGGCTTCACCCCTCCACTTT. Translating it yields CASSSTGQGASPLHF.

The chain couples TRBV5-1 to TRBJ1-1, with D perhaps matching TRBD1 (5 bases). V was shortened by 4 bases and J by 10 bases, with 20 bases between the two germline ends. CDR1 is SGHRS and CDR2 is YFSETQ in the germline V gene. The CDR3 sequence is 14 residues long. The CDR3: CASSIGTAGEVAFF. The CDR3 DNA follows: TGCGCCAGCAGCATTGGGACCGCAGGAGAGGTAGCTTTCTTT.

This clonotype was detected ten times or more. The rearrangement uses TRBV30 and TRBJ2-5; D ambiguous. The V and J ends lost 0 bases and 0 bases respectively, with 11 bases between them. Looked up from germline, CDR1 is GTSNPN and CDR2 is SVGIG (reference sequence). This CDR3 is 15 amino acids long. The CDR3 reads CAWSVGWTYQETQYF. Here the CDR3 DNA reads TGTGCCTGGAGTGTAGGCTGGACGTACCAAGAGACCCAGTACTTC.

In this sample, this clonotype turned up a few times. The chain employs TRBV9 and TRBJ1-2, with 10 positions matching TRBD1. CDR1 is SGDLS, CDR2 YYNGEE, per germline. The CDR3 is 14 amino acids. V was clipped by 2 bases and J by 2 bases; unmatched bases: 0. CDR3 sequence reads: CASSVGQGNYGYTF. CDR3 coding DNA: TGTGCCAGCAGCGTGGGACAGGGGAACTATGGCTACACCTTC.

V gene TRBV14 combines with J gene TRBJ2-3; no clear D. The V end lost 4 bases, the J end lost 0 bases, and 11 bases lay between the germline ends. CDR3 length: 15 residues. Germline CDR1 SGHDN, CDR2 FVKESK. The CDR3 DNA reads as TGTGCCAGCAGCCCGAGACTTTACAGCACAGATACGCAGTATTTT. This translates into CASSPRLYSTDTQYF.

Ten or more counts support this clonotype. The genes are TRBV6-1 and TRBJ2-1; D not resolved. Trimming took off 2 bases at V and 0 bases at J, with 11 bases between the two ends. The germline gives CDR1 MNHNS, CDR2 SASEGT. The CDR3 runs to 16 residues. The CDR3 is CASSERRRSSYNEQFF. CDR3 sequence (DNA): TGTGCCAGCAGTGAACGACGCCGCAGCTCCTACAATGAGCAGTTCTTC.

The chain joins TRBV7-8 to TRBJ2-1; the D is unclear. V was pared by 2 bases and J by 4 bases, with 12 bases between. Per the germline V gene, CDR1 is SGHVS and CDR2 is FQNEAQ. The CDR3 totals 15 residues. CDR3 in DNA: TGTGCCAGCAGCTTATATGGTGGCGCTTACAATGAGCAGTTCTTC. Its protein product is CASSLYGGAYNEQFF.

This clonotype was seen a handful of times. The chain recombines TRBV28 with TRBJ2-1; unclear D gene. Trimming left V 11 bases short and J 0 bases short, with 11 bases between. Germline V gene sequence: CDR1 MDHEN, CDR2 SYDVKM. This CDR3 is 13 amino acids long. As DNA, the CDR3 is TGTGCCTCAGGAGTTAGCTCCTACAATGAGCAGTTCTTC. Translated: CASGVSSYNEQFF.

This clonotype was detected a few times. The DNA for the CDR3 is TGTGCCAGCAGCCAAGAGAACCCAGTGATCTACACGGATACGCAGTATTTT. It codes for CASSQENPVIYTDTQYF. The chain is built from TRBV14 and TRBJ2-3; no clear D. This CDR3 region has 17 residues. V gave up 0 bases and J gave up 6 bases, with 19 bases separating them. Germline CDR1 and CDR2: SGHDN and FVKESK.

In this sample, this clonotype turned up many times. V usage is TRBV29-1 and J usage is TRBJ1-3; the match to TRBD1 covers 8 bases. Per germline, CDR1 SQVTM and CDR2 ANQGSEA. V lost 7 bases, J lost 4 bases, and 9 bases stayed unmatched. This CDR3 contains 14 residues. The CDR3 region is CSGRTGPLGNTIYF. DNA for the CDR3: TGCAGCGGTCGGACAGGGCCCTTGGGAAACACCATATATTTT.

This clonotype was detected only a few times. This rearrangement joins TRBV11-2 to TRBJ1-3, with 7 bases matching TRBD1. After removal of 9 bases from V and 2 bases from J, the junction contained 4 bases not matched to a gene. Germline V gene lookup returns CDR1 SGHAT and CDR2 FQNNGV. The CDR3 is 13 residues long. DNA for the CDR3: TGTGCCAGTTCAACAGGGGCTGGAAACACCATATATTTT. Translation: CASSTGAGNTIYF. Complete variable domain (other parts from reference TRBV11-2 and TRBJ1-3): EAGVAQSPRYKIIEKRQSVAFWCNPISGHATLYWYQQILGQGPKLLIQFQNNGVVDDSQLPKDRFSAERLKGVDSTLKIQPAKLEDSAVYLCASSTGAGNTIYFGEGSWLTVV.

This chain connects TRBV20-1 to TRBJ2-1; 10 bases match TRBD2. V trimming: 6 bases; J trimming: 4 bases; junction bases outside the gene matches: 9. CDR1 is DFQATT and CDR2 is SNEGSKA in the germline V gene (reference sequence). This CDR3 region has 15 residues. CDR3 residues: CSAPRTSGKYNEQFF. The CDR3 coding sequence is TGCAGTGCACCACGCACTAGCGGGAAGTACAATGAGCAGTTCTTC.

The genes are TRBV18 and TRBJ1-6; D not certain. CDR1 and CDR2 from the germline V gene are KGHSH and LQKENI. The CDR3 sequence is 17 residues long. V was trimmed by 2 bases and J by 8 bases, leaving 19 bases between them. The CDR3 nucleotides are TGTGCCAGCTCACCAACAGAAATACCGAGAAGGGATTCACCCCTCCACTTT. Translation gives CASSPTEIPRRDSPLHF.

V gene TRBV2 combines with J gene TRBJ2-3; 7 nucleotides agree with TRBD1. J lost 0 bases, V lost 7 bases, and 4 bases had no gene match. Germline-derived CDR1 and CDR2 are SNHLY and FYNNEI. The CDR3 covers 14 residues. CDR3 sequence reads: CASNPGQSTDTQYF. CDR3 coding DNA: TGTGCCAGCAACCCGGGACAGAGCACAGATACGCAGTATTTT.

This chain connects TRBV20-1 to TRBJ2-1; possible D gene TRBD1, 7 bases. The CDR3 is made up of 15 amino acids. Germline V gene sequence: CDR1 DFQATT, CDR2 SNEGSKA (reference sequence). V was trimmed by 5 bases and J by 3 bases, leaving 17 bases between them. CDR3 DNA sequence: TGCAGTGCTCTTCGGCGGGACAGAATCTACAATGAGCAGTTCTTC. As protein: CSALRRDRIYNEQFF.

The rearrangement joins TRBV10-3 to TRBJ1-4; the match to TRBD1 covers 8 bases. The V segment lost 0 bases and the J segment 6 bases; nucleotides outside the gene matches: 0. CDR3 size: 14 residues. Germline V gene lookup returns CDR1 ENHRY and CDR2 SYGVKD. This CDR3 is CAISESGQDEKLFF. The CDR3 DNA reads TGTGCCATCAGTGAGTCGGGACAGGATGAAAAACTGTTTTTT.

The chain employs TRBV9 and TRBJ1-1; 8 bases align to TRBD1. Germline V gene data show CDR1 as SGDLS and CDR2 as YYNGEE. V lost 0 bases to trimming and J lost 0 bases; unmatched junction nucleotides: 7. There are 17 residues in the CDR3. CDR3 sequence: CASSVAGAGGLNTEAFF. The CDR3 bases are TGTGCCAGCAGCGTAGCCGGGGCAGGGGGCCTGAACACTGAAGCTTTCTTT.

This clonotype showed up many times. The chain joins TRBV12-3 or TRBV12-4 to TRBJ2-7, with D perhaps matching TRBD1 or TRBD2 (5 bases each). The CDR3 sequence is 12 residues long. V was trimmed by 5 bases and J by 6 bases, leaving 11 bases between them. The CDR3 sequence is CASSAEGPEQYF. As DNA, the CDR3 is TGTGCCAGCAGTGCCGAGGGGCCCGAGCAGTACTTC.